This T cell receptor beta chain is drawn from a study of cytomegalovirus exposure and HLA in healthy donors. CDR1 MDHEN and CDR2 SYDVKM come from the germline V gene. Trimming removed 3 bases at V and 4 bases at J, with 9 bases between. The CDR3 covers 14 residues. Study-level findings and limits: Specificity for CMV antigens was confirmed in vitro for three of the CMV-associated chains. A later analysis by the authors found several of the most significant clusters apparently linked to common viral pathogens. One later analysis reportedly identified an Asian-associated ancestry cluster that showed fewer N-insertions than the roughly 640-donor mean.

Comment on this clone: Its specificity is unknown.

The study ran its PCR with 60 Vbeta and 13 Jbeta primers. Some clones are missing from TCRdb's copy, which holds only in-frame ones; the method was immunoSEQ multiplex PCR. The sample records some 170,000 clones, 82% being singletons. The receptor comes from a girl under 10 years old in good health and CMV-seropositive. The source material was PBMCs. The chain recombines TRBV28 with TRBJ2-2, with D tentatively TRBD1 (6 bases). The CDR3: CASSFRTVTGELFF. For the CDR3, the DNA is TGTGCCAGCAGTTTTCGGACAGTCACCGGGGAGCTGTTTTTT.